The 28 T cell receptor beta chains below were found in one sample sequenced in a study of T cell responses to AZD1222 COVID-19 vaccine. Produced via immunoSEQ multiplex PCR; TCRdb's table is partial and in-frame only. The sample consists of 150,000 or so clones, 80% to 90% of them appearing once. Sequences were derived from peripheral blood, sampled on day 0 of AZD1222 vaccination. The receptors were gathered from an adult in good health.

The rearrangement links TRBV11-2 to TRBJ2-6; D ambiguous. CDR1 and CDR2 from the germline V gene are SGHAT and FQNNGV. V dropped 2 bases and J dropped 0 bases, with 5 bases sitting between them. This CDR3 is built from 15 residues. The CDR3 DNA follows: TGTGCCAGCAGCTTACAGATCTCTGGGGCCAACGTCCTGACTTTC. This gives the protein CASSLQISGANVLTF.

The chain's CDR3 is CASSPQGGLNEKLFF. CDR3 nucleotide sequence: TGTGCCAGCAGCCCACAGGGTGGGCTTAATGAAAAACTGTTTTTT. V and J are TRBV6-6 and TRBJ1-4; a weak D match, TRBD1 (6 bases). CDR3 length: 15 residues. The germline V gene encodes CDR1 MNHNY and CDR2 SVGAGI (reference sequence). The V gene lost 6 bases and the J gene lost 4 bases, with 15 bases spanning the gap.

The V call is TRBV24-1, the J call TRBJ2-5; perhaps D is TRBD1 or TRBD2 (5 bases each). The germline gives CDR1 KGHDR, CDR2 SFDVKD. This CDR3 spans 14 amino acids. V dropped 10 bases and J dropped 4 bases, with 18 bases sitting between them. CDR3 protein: CATQPWDGAETQYF. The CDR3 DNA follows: TGTGCCACTCAACCCTGGGACGGGGCAGAGACCCAGTACTTC.

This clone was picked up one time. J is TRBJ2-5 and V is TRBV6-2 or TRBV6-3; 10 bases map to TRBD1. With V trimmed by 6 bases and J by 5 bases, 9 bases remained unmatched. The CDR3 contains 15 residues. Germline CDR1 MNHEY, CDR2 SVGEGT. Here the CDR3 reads CASSLGTGAQETQYF. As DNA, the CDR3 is TGTGCCAGCAGCCTAGGGACAGGGGCCCAGGAGACCCAGTACTTC.

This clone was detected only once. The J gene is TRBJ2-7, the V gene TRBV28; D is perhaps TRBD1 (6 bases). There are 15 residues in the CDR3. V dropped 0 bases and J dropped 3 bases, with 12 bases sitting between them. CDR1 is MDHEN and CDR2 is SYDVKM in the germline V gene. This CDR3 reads CASSLWAQGSYEQYF. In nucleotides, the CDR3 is TGTGCCAGCAGTTTATGGGCTCAGGGGAGCTACGAGCAGTACTTC.

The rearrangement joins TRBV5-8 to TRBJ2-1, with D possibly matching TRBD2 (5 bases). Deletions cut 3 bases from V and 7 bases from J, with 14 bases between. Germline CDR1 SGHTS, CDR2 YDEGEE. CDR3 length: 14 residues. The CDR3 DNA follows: TGTGCCAGCAGCTATCGGACTGGAGCTAATGAGCAGTTCTTC. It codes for CASSYRTGANEQFF. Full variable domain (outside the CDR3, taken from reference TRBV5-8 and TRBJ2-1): EAGVTQSPTHLIKTRGQQATLRCSPISGHTSVYWYQQALGLGLQFLLWYDEGEERNRGNFPPRFSGRQFPNYSSELNVNALELEDSALYLCASSYRTGANEQFFGPGTRLTVL.

CDR3 sequence reads: CASSQESFNEQFF. In DNA, the CDR3 is TGTGCCAGCAGCCAAGAATCTTTCAATGAGCAGTTCTTC. J is TRBJ2-1 and V is TRBV4-2; D is uncertain. The CDR3 has 13 residues. The V gene lost 0 bases and the J gene lost 6 bases, with 6 bases spanning the gap. From germline, CDR1 is LGHNA and CDR2 YNFKEQ.

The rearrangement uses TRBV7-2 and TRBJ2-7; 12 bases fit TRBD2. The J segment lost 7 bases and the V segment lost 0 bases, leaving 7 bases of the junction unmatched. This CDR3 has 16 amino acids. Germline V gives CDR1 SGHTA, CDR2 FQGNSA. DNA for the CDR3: TGTGCCAGCAGCTTAGCGTTGACTAGCGGGAGTCGAGAGCAGTACTTC. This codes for CASSLALTSGSREQYF. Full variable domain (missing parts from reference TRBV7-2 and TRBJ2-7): GAGVSQSPSNKVTEKGKDVELRCDPISGHTALYWYRQSLGQGLEFLIYFQGNSAPDKSGLPSDRFSAERTGGSVSTLTIQRTQQEDSAVYLCASSLALTSGSREQYFGPGTRLTVT.

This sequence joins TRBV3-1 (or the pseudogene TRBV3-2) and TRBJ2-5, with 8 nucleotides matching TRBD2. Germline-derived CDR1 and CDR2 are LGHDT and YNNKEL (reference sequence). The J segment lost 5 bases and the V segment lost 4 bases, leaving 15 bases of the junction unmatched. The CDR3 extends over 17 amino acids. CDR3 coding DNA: TGTGCCAGCAGCCCCCCGAAACCGGGACTAGAGGGGGAGACCCAGTACTTC. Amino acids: CASSPPKPGLEGETQYF.

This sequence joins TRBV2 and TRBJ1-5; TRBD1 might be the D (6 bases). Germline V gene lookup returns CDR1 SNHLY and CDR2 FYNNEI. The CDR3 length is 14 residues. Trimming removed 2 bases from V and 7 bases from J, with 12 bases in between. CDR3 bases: TGTGCCAGCAGTGAAACCAGGGGAGGGCAGCCCCAGCATTTT. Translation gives CASSETRGGQPQHF.

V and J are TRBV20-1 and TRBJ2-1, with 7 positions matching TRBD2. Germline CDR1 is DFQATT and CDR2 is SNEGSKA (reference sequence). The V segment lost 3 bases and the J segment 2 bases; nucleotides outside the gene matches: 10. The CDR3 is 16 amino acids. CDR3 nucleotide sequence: TGCAGTGCTAGTTCTTCCGGCGGGAGCGCCTACAATGAGCAGTTCTTC. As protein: CSASSSGGSAYNEQFF.

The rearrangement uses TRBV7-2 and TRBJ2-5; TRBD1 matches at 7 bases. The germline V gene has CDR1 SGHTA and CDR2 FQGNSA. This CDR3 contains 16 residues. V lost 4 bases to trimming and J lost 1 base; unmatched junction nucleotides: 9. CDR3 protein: CASSSSGTVSQETQYF. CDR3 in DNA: TGTGCCAGCAGCTCCTCCGGGACAGTATCCCAAGAGACCCAGTACTTC.

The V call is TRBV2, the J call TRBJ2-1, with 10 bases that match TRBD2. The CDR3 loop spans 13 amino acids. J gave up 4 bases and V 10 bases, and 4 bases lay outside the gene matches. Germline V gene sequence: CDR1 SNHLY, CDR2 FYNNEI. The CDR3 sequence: CATSGRGYNEQFF. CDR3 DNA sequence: TGTGCCACCAGCGGGAGGGGTTACAATGAGCAGTTCTTC.

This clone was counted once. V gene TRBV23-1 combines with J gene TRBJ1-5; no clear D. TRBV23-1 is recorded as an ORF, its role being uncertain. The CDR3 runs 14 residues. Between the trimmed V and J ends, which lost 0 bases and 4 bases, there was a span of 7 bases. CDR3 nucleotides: TGCGCCAGCAGTCAATCAGGCCCAAATCAGCCCCAGCATTTT. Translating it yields CASSQSGPNQPQHF.

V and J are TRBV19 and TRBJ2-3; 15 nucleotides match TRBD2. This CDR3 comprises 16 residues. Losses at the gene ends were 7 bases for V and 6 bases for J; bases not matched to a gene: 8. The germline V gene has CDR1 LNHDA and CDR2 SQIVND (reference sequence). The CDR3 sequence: CASTVTGTSGRDTQYF. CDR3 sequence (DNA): TGTGCCAGTACCGTAACAGGGACTAGCGGGAGGGATACGCAGTATTTT. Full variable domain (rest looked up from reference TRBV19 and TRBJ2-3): DGGITQSPKYLFRKEGQNVTLSCEQNLNHDAMYWYRQDPGQGLRLIYYSQIVNDFQKGDIAEGYSVSREKKESFPLTVTSAQKNPTAFYLCASTVTGTSGRDTQYFGPGTRLTVL.

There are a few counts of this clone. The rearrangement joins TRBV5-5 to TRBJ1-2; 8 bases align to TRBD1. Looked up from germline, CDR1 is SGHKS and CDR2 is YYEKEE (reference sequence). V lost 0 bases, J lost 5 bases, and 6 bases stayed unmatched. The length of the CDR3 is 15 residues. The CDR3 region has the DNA TGTGCCAGCAGCTTGGATGGGACAGGTCTATATGGCTACACCTTC. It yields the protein CASSLDGTGLYGYTF.

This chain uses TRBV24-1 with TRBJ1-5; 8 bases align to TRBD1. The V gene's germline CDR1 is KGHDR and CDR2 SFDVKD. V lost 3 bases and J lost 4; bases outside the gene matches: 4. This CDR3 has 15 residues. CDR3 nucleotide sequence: TGTGCCACCAGTGATGACAGGGGAGGGAATCAGCCCCAGCATTTT. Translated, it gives CATSDDRGGNQPQHF.

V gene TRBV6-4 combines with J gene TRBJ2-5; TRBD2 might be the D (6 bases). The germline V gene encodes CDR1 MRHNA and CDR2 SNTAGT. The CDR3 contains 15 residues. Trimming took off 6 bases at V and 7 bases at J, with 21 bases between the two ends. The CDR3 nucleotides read TGTGCCAGCAGCCCCGAGGCGGGAAGCCCAGGGACCCAGTACTTC. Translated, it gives CASSPEAGSPGTQYF.

Here the CDR3 reads CASSGTGENQPQHF. In nucleotides, the CDR3 is TGTGCCAGCTCCGGGACAGGGGAAAATCAGCCCCAGCATTTT. This sequence joins TRBV2 and TRBJ1-5; 10 nucleotides line up with TRBD1. The trim removed 8 bases at V and 4 bases at J, leaving 5 bases unmatched. The germline V gene has CDR1 SNHLY and CDR2 FYNNEI. This CDR3 has 14 residues.

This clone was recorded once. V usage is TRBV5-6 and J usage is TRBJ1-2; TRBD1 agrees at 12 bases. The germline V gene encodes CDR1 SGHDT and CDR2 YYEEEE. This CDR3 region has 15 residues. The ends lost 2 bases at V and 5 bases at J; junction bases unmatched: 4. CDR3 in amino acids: CASSFGTGGLYGYTF. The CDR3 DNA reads TGTGCCAGCAGCTTTGGGACAGGGGGCTTGTATGGCTACACCTTC.

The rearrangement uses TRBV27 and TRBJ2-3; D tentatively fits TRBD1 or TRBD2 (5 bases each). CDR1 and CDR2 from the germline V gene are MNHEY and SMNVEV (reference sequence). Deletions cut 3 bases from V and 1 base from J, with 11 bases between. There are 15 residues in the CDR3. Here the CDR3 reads CASSLRGAGTDTQYF. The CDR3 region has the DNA TGTGCCAGCAGTTTGCGAGGGGCAGGCACAGATACGCAGTATTTT.

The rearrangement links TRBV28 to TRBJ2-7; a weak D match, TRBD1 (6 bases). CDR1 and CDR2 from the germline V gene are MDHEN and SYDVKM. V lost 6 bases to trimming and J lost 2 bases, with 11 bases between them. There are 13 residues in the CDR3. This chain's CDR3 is CASSPGHTYEQYF. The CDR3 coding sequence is TGTGCCAGCAGCCCGGGACACACCTACGAGCAGTACTTC.

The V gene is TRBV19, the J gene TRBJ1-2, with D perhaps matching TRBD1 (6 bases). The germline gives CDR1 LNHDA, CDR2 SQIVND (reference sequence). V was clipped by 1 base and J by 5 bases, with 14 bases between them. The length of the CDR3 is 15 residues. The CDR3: CASSIGSRGTYGYTF. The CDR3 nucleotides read TGTGCCAGTAGTATAGGGTCCAGGGGCACGTATGGCTACACCTTC.

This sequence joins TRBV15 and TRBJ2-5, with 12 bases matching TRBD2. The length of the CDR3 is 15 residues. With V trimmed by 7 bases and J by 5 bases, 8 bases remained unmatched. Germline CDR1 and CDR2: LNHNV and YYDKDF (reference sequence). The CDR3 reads CATNERLAGVETQYF. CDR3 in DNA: TGTGCCACCAACGAAAGACTAGCGGGAGTGGAGACCCAGTACTTC.

For the CDR3, the DNA is TGTGCCAGCAACCCGTCTACGGGACCGAACACCGGGGAGCTGTTTTTT. This codes for CASNPSTGPNTGELFF. The rearrangement uses TRBV5-4 and TRBJ2-2; D possibly uses TRBD1 or TRBD2 (5 bases each). Germline CDR1 reads SGHNT; CDR2 reads YYREEE (reference sequence). The CDR3 spans 16 residues. V lost 6 bases and J lost 0, with 15 bases in between.

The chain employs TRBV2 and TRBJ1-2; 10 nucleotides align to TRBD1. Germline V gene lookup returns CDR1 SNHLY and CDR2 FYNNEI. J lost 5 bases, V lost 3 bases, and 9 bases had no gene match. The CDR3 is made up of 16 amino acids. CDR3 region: CASSDRLEGQGYGYTF. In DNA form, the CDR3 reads TGTGCCAGCAGTGATAGATTGGAGGGACAGGGGTATGGCTACACCTTC.

The CDR3 DNA reads as TGTGCCAGTAGAAGCACCGGACAGGGGGGGACACCCCTCCACTTT. This encodes CASRSTGQGGTPLHF. The chain carries TRBV19 and TRBJ1-6, with 10 nucleotides matching TRBD1. V was clipped by 6 bases and J by 11 bases; unmatched bases: 10. The CDR3 is 15 residues long. Germline CDR1 LNHDA, CDR2 SQIVND (reference sequence).

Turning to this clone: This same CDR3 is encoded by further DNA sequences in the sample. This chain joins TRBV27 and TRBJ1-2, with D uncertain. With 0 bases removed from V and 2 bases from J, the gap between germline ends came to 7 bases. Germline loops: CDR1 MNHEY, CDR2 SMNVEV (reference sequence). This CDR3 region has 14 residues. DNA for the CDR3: TGTGCCAGCAGTTTATCAAAAGGGAACTATGGCTACACCTTC. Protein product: CASSLSKGNYGYTF.